The next 20 T cell receptor beta chains were all read from a single sample in a study of cytomegalovirus exposure and HLA in healthy donors (dated by TCRdb to the late 2010s). The library was generated by the immunoSEQ multiplex PCR assay. The multiplex PCR relied on a mix of 60 forward primers for TCR Vbeta segments and 13 reverse primers for TCR Jbeta segments. Drawn from immuneACCESS, this table holds only the in-frame rearrangements with V and J called that TCRdb kept. Clones are partly lost; checked studies trace under half to an unresolved V gene and leave the rest unexplained. The sample has fewer than 200,000 clones on record, nearly 80% of them singletons. Of the sample, roughly 10% falls within the top ten clones. The sequenced sample consisted of PBMCs. Receptors originate from a man aged 18 to 29 in good health and CMV-seropositive.

The chain employs TRBV9 and TRBJ2-4; the match to TRBD2 covers 8 bases. J gave up 3 bases and V 3 bases, and 8 bases lay outside the gene matches. The CDR3 is 16 residues long. In germline, CDR1 is SGDLS, CDR2 YYNGEE. The CDR3 DNA sequence: TGTGCCAGCAGCGCAGGACTAGCTTCGGGCAAAAACATTCAGTACTTC. This translates into CASSAGLASGKNIQYF.

The V and J genes are TRBV6-1 and TRBJ1-3; TRBD1 is a possible D gene (5 bases). V dropped 6 bases and J dropped 3 bases, with 12 bases sitting between them. Germline-derived CDR1 and CDR2 are MNHNS and SASEGT. The CDR3 has 14 amino acids. The DNA of the CDR3 is TGTGCCAGCAGGGACGTAAGGGGTGGAAACACCATATATTTT. This translates into CASRDVRGGNTIYF.

The chain has TRBV7-8 and TRBJ2-7; tentatively, D is TRBD2 (6 bases). CDR1 and CDR2 (germline): SGHVS, FQNEAQ. Trimming removed 1 base from V and 0 bases from J, with 13 bases in between. This CDR3 is built from 16 residues. The CDR3 protein is CASSLGSGVISYEQYF. The CDR3 DNA sequence: TGTGCCAGCAGCTTAGGCTCGGGAGTGATCTCCTACGAGCAGTACTTC.

The rearrangement uses TRBV5-4 and TRBJ1-4; 7 bases are a match to TRBD1. The CDR3 consists of 15 residues. The V gene's germline CDR1 is SGHNT and CDR2 YYREEE (reference sequence). J gave up 8 bases and V 1 base, and 8 bases lay outside the gene matches. The CDR3 protein is CASSLRKTGDEKLFF. The CDR3 DNA reads as TGTGCCAGCAGCTTGCGGAAAACAGGGGACGAAAAACTGTTTTTT.

The chain joins TRBV4-1 to TRBJ2-7, with D possibly being TRBD1 (6 bases). CDR3 length equals 14 residues. The V end lost 0 bases, the J end lost 2 bases, and 8 bases lay between the germline ends. The germline gives CDR1 MGHRA, CDR2 YSYEKL. The CDR3 DNA reads as TGCGCCAGCAGCCAAGAAGACAGGACCTACGAGCAGTACTTC. It yields the protein CASSQEDRTYEQYF.

This sequence joins TRBV9 and TRBJ2-3; 7 bases agree with TRBD2. Germline-derived CDR1 and CDR2 are SGDLS and YYNGEE. The trim removed 0 bases at V and 7 bases at J, leaving 8 bases unmatched. The CDR3 is made up of 15 amino acids. CDR3 in amino acids: CASSVAERDANTQYF. In nucleotides, the CDR3 is TGTGCCAGCAGCGTAGCTGAGCGGGATGCCAATACGCAGTATTTT.

Note on this clone: This sample includes further DNA sequences coding for the same CDR3. V gene TRBV19 combines with J gene TRBJ2-7, with TRBD2 matching over 9 bases. The CDR3 is made up of 15 amino acids. The V and J ends lost 3 bases and 1 base, in that order; junction bases with no gene match: 4. CDR1 and CDR2 (germline): LNHDA, SQIVND (reference sequence). CDR3 nucleotides: TGTGCCAGTAGTATCGGAGCGGGAGGTTCCTACGAGCAGTACTTC. Residues: CASSIGAGGSYEQYF.

The CDR3 coding sequence is TGTGCCAGCAGCTTTGGGACTAGCGGGGGGCCCAGCACAGATACGCAGTATTTT. Its translation is CASSFGTSGGPSTDTQYF. The chain joins TRBV9 to TRBJ2-3; 15 bases fit TRBD2. The CDR3 covers 18 residues. Germline lookup yields CDR1 SGDLS and CDR2 YYNGEE. V lost 4 bases, J lost 0 bases, and 6 bases stayed unmatched.

This rearrangement joins TRBV5-4 to TRBJ2-5; a possible D gene is TRBD2 (6 bases). V was pared by 4 bases and J by 2 bases, with 12 bases between. The CDR3 is 14 amino acids. Germline V lookup: CDR1 SGHNT, CDR2 YYREEE (reference sequence). CDR3 amino acids: CASSLSGYQETQYF. CDR3 in DNA: TGTGCCAGCAGCCTTAGCGGATATCAAGAGACCCAGTACTTC. Full variable domain (outside the CDR3, taken from reference TRBV5-4 and TRBJ2-5): ETGVTQSPTHLIKTRGQQVTLRCSSQSGHNTVSWYQQALGQGPQFIFQYYREEENGRGNFPPRFSGLQFPNYSSELNVNALELDDSALYLCASSLSGYQETQYFGPGTRLLVL.

This clone was counted between two and nine times. This chain joins TRBV18 and TRBJ2-7; tentatively, D is TRBD1 (6 bases). The CDR3 is 12 amino acids. V lost 9 bases, J lost 3 bases, and 12 bases lay in between. In germline, CDR1 is KGHSH, CDR2 LQKENI. The CDR3: CASQDSSYEQYF. Here the CDR3 DNA reads TGTGCCAGTCAGGACAGTAGCTACGAGCAGTACTTC.

The J gene is TRBJ2-7, the V gene TRBV30, with 14 nucleotides matching TRBD2. V lost 4 bases, J lost 12 bases, and 8 bases stayed unmatched. Germline values: CDR1 GTSNPN, CDR2 SVGIG (reference sequence). This CDR3 has 13 residues. CDR3 coding DNA: TGTGCCTGGAAAGGACTAGCGGGGGGCCCCTCGTACTTC. Translated: CAWKGLAGGPSYF. Combining the CDR3 with reference TRBV30 and TRBJ2-7 gives the whole variable domain SQTIHQWPATLVQPVGSPLSLECTVEGTSNPNLYWYRQAAGRGLQLLFYSVGIGQISSEVPQNLSASRPQDRQFILSSKKLLLSDSGFYLCAWKGLAGGPSYFGPGTRLTVT.

The rearrangement joins TRBV28 to TRBJ2-1; 7 bases fit TRBD2. The CDR3 loop spans 14 amino acids. The ends lost 5 bases at V and 10 bases at J; junction bases unmatched: 11. Germline-derived CDR1 and CDR2 are MDHEN and SYDVKM. The CDR3 loop is CASSGGTIVWEQFF. The DNA for the CDR3 is TGTGCCAGCAGTGGAGGGACTATTGTATGGGAGCAGTTCTTC.

The gene calls are TRBV7-2 and TRBJ1-4; a weak D match, TRBD1 (6 bases). CDR1 is SGHTA and CDR2 is FQGNSA in the germline V gene. Trimming stripped 2 bases from V and 1 base from J, with 8 bases between. CDR3 length: 15 residues. CDR3 bases: TGTGCCAGCAGCTTATCGGACAGAACTAATGAAAAACTGTTTTTT. It codes for CASSLSDRTNEKLFF.

The gene calls are TRBV6-1 and TRBJ1-1; 7 nucleotides match TRBD1. With V trimmed by 6 bases and J by 3 bases, 4 bases remained unmatched. The CDR3 extends over 13 amino acids. Germline V gene lookup returns CDR1 MNHNS and CDR2 SASEGT. The DNA for the CDR3 is TGTGCCAGCAGCCTAACAGGGGACACTGAAGCTTTCTTT. It encodes CASSLTGDTEAFF.

The chain combines TRBV6-1 with TRBJ1-1, with TRBD1 identical over 9 bases. Losses at the gene ends were 3 bases for V and 10 bases for J; bases not matched to a gene: 6. Germline V gene data show CDR1 as MNHNS and CDR2 as SASEGT. The CDR3 sequence is 13 residues long. The CDR3 here is CASSESDRGRAFF. The DNA of the CDR3 is TGTGCCAGCAGTGAGTCGGACAGGGGACGAGCTTTCTTT.

This clone came up once. The J gene is TRBJ2-1, the V gene TRBV9; 8 nucleotides align to TRBD1. The CDR3 has 15 residues. The germline V gene encodes CDR1 SGDLS and CDR2 YYNGEE. The V gene end was trimmed by 3 bases and the J gene end by 7 bases; junction bases not matched to a gene: 9. The CDR3 is CASSAYRTGINEQFF. The CDR3 DNA reads as TGTGCCAGCAGCGCCTATCGGACAGGGATAAATGAGCAGTTCTTC. The full variable domain, completed using reference TRBV9 and TRBJ2-1, is DSGVTQTPKHLITATGQRVTLRCSPRSGDLSVYWYQQSLDQGLQFLIQYYNGEERAKGNILERFSAQQFPDLHSELNLSSLELGDSALYFCASSAYRTGINEQFFGPGTRLTVL.

The DNA for the CDR3 is TGTGCCAGCTCACCAAGGTTCATTATGCAGGGGGCCCAAGAGACCCAGTACTTC. Residues: CASSPRFIMQGAQETQYF. V gene TRBV18 combines with J gene TRBJ2-5; 8 bases map to TRBD1. The germline CDR1 and CDR2 sequences are KGHSH and LQKENI. The junction had 12 bases not matched to a gene; V was cut back by 2 bases and J by 1 base. This CDR3 is 18 amino acids long.

The chain combines TRBV5-6 with TRBJ2-6, with TRBD1 as a possible D gene (6 bases). Germline-derived CDR1 and CDR2 are SGHDT and YYEEEE. Trimming left V 0 bases short and J 4 bases short, with 14 bases between. The CDR3 totals 17 residues. The CDR3 bases are TGTGCCAGCAGCTTGGCATTGGGGGCGCGGGGGGCCAACGTCCTGACTTTC. It specifies CASSLALGARGANVLTF.

The chain is built from TRBV10-3 and TRBJ1-5; 7 bases align to TRBD1. V shed 6 bases and J 4 bases; nucleotides not matched to a gene: 6. There are 14 residues in the CDR3. From germline, CDR1 is ENHRY and CDR2 SYGVKD. The CDR3 DNA sequence: TGTGCCATCAGGGACGGGACAGTAAATCAGCCCCAGCATTTT. It codes for CAIRDGTVNQPQHF.

The V gene is TRBV11-2, the J gene TRBJ1-5; 7 bases line up with TRBD1. This CDR3 has 15 residues. Trimming took 2 bases from V and 2 from J; bases not matched to a gene: 3. Germline-derived CDR1 and CDR2 are SGHAT and FQNNGV. The CDR3 DNA reads as TGTGCCAGCAGCTTACATGGGACAGGCAATCAGCCCCAGCATTTT. Translating gives CASSLHGTGNQPQHF. The entire variable domain, with the rest obtained from reference TRBV11-2 and TRBJ1-5, is as follows: EAGVAQSPRYKIIEKRQSVAFWCNPISGHATLYWYQQILGQGPKLLIQFQNNGVVDDSQLPKDRFSAERLKGVDSTLKIQPAKLEDSAVYLCASSLHGTGNQPQHFGDGTRLSIL.